The entry below gives a single T cell receptor (beta chain) sequence along with its context. The target antigen is unknown. This entry belongs to a study of T cells expressing NK-cell markers. The study's findings and limits: CD8+ T cells in roughly six donors included dominant NKG2C+ clonotypes at roughly 1.0-7.5%.

This CDR3 has 15 amino acids. Germline lookup yields CDR1 DFQATT and CDR2 SNEGSKA (reference sequence). TCRdb re-called the 5' RACE reads and catalogs CDR3 proteins one per entry, DNA excluded. The record lists about 540,000 distinct CDR3 sequences, of which the ten most abundant hold roughly 3.5%. The sequence was obtained from a young man in good health. Specimen: blood T cells: a sorted CD56 or NKG2C T cell subset, CD4+ or CD8+ T cells, or bulk PBMC T cells (not recorded which). V and J are TRBV20-1 and TRBJ2-3; TCRdb proposes TRBD2, but this gene call is untestable without DNA. CDR3 sequence: CSASRAGGTEDTQYF.